Each of the 14 T cell receptor beta chains below was sequenced from the same sample in a study of blood T cell repertoires in COVID-19. This table comes from immunoSEQ multiplex PCR, and its TCRdb copy is limited to in-frame clones, with some not included. The table has 230,000 or so clones, 75% to 85% seen once. The sequencing input was peripheral blood. The receptors originated from a woman in her forties who had recovered from COVID-19.

The chain joins TRBV28 to TRBJ1-1; no clear D. The CDR3 is 14 amino acids. Trimming cost V 7 bases and J 5 bases, with 17 bases left between them. Per germline, CDR1 MDHEN and CDR2 SYDVKM. This CDR3 is CASTQGLGGTEAFF. CDR3 in DNA: TGTGCCAGCACCCAAGGACTGGGTGGGACTGAAGCTTTCTTT.

The V call is TRBV5-4, the J call TRBJ2-5, with TRBD2 matching over 10 bases. Trimming cost V 7 bases and J 5 bases; bases outside gene matches: 8. This CDR3 has 14 amino acids. Germline V lookup: CDR1 SGHNT, CDR2 YYREEE (reference sequence). CDR3 in amino acids: CASGLAGGGETQYF. The CDR3 nucleotides are TGTGCCAGCGGATTAGCGGGGGGTGGGGAGACCCAGTACTTC. The complete variable domain, with remaining parts taken from reference TRBV5-4 and TRBJ2-5, reads ETGVTQSPTHLIKTRGQQVTLRCSSQSGHNTVSWYQQALGQGPQFIFQYYREEENGRGNFPPRFSGLQFPNYSSELNVNALELDDSALYLCASGLAGGGETQYFGPGTRLLVL.

This clone is a singleton in its sample. The chain combines TRBV12-3 or TRBV12-4 with TRBJ2-3, with D possibly TRBD2 on 5 matching bases. CDR3 length equals 13 residues. Trimming removed 3 bases at V and 5 bases at J, with 9 bases between. CDR3 DNA: TGTGCCAGCAGTTTCTTCGGGGAAGATACGCAGTATTTT. Its translation: CASSFFGEDTQYF.

This clone was observed a handful of times. The chain joins TRBV7-2 to TRBJ1-1, with a weak D call TRBD1 (6 bases). Germline lookup yields CDR1 SGHTA and CDR2 FQGNSA. The length of the CDR3 is 14 residues. Deletions cut 6 bases from V and 4 bases from J, with 15 bases between. The CDR3 loop reads CASSYYRDGTEAFF. CDR3 DNA sequence: TGTGCCAGCAGTTATTACAGGGACGGCACTGAAGCTTTCTTT.

The chain is built from TRBV4-1 and TRBJ1-2; D gene unclear. V was trimmed by 4 bases and J by 7 bases, leaving 13 bases between them. The CDR3 consists of 13 residues. CDR1 and CDR2 from the germline V gene are MGHRA and YSYEKL. The CDR3 sequence is CASSPTEGGGYTF. The CDR3 DNA reads TGCGCCAGCAGCCCCACAGAGGGTGGTGGCTACACCTTC.

The chain has TRBV5-1 and TRBJ2-1, with 9 bases fitting TRBD1. CDR1 and CDR2 (germline): SGHRS, YFSETQ. The CDR3 runs 15 residues. With 1 base clipped from V and 4 bases from J, the junction kept 3 bases outside the gene matches. CDR3 protein: CASSLSGQGYNEQFF. The CDR3 DNA reads TGCGCCAGCAGCTTGTCGGGACAGGGATACAATGAGCAGTTCTTC.

About this clone itself: Other DNA sequences in the sample encode the same CDR3. This chain uses TRBV18 with TRBJ2-5, with D perhaps TRBD1 (6 bases). This CDR3 contains 13 residues. V lost 3 bases and J lost 4, with 9 bases in between. The V gene's germline CDR1 is KGHSH and CDR2 LQKENI. The CDR3 bases are TGTGCCAGCTCACCGGGGGCTGGAGAGACCCAGTACTTC. It specifies CASSPGAGETQYF.

The chain couples TRBV12-3 or TRBV12-4 to TRBJ2-3; TRBD2 matches at 7 bases. With V trimmed by 7 bases and J by 2 bases, 3 bases remained unmatched. The CDR3 is 13 residues long. The CDR3 spells CASNQRDTDTQYF. The CDR3 DNA follows: TGTGCCAGCAACCAGCGGGACACAGATACGCAGTATTTT.

The J gene is TRBJ1-2, the V gene TRBV27, with TRBD1 identical over 10 bases. This CDR3 spans 14 amino acids. Germline V gene data show CDR1 as MNHEY and CDR2 as SMNVEV (reference sequence). J lost 4 bases, V lost 3 bases, and 2 bases had no gene match. CDR3 amino acids: CASSFRDRGYGYTF. The CDR3 bases are TGTGCCAGCAGTTTCCGGGACAGGGGCTATGGCTACACCTTC.

This rearrangement joins TRBV2 to TRBJ1-1; D call uncertain. V gave up 3 bases and J gave up 6 bases, with 8 bases separating them. The CDR3 has 12 amino acids. Germline-derived CDR1 and CDR2 are SNHLY and FYNNEI. This CDR3 reads CASSEGSPEAFF. For the CDR3, the DNA is TGTGCCAGCAGTGAGGGCAGCCCTGAAGCTTTCTTT.

The chain has TRBV4-1 and TRBJ1-1; the D is unclear. The length of the CDR3 is 15 residues. V gave up 0 bases and J gave up 0 bases, with 8 bases separating them. Germline CDR1 and CDR2: MGHRA and YSYEKL. In nucleotides, the CDR3 is TGCGCCAGCAGCCAAGAAATATTTCTGAACACTGAAGCTTTCTTT. The encoded protein is CASSQEIFLNTEAFF.

The chain carries TRBV4-3 and TRBJ1-6; a weak D match, TRBD1 (6 bases). CDR3 length equals 15 residues. Germline V lookup: CDR1 LGHNA, CDR2 YSLEER. V was cut by 4 bases and J by 8 bases, with 15 bases left in between. CDR3 amino acids: CASSPLPGDHSPLHF. The CDR3 coding sequence is TGCGCCAGCAGCCCTCTCCCAGGGGACCATTCACCCCTCCACTTT.

CDR3 sequence (DNA): TGTGCTAGTGGTTTGGCCACCACGACTAGTGCTGGCACAGATACGCAGTATTTT. The encoded protein is CASGLATTTSAGTDTQYF. The chain recombines TRBV12-5 with TRBJ2-3, with D tentatively TRBD2 (6 bases). The germline CDR1 and CDR2 sequences are LGHNT and FRNRAP. Trimming removed 1 base from V and 1 base from J, with 18 bases in between. The CDR3 has 18 residues. Complete variable domain (other parts from reference TRBV12-5 and TRBJ2-3): DARVTQTPRHKVTEMGQEVTMRCQPILGHNTVFWYRQTMMQGLELLAYFRNRAPLDDSGMPKDRFSAEMPDATLATLKIQPSEPRDSAVYFCASGLATTTSAGTDTQYFGPGTRLTVL.

This chain uses TRBV7-3 with TRBJ1-3, with a possible D match to TRBD1 (6 bases). From germline, CDR1 is SGHTA and CDR2 FQGTGA. Trimming pared 5 bases from V and 10 bases from J, leaving 15 bases between. There are 13 residues in the CDR3. Here the CDR3 DNA reads TGTGCCAGCAGCCCGGGACACTCAGAGACCATATATTTT. It codes for CASSPGHSETIYF.